These 8 T cell receptor beta chains share one sample of origin, sequenced in a study of blood T cell repertoires in COVID-19. Sequenced by immunoSEQ multiplex PCR; TCRdb stores in-frame clones only, minus some. The data contain approximately 200,000 clones, roughly 88% of them singletons. The sequencing input was PBMCs or T cells enriched from blood (not recorded which). These receptor sequences come from a woman aged 30 to 39 who had been exposed to COVID-19.

The chain joins TRBV3-1 (or the pseudogene TRBV3-2) to TRBJ2-3; 12 positions agree with TRBD2. The CDR3 sequence is 16 residues long. The germline V gene has CDR1 LGHDT and CDR2 YNNKEL (reference sequence). V trimming: 4 bases; J trimming: 2 bases; junction bases outside the gene matches: 4. The CDR3 here is CASSRRTSGITDTQYF. In DNA, the CDR3 is TGTGCCAGCAGCCGACGGACTAGCGGGATCACAGATACGCAGTATTTT.

The V gene is TRBV19, the J gene TRBJ1-1; perhaps TRBD1 as D (5 bases). With 6 bases removed from V and 0 bases from J, the gap between germline ends came to 17 bases. Germline lookup yields CDR1 LNHDA and CDR2 SQIVND (reference sequence). This CDR3 is 16 amino acids long. The chain's CDR3 is CASSQSPKTVNTEAFF. The CDR3 coding sequence is TGTGCCAGTAGCCAATCCCCTAAGACAGTGAACACTGAAGCTTTCTTT.

This clone was seen only a few times. The rearrangement uses TRBV12-2 and TRBJ2-5; TRBD2, the table's D call, was not compared with the DNA. TRBV12-2 is tagged as a pseudogene. This CDR3 spans 14 amino acids. For the CDR3, the DNA is TGTGCAAGTCGAGCCGGGACTAGAAAAGAGACCCAGTACTTC. Translating it yields CASRAGTRKETQYF.

The chain employs TRBV19 and TRBJ1-4; D is ambiguous. V lost 5 bases, J lost 8 bases, and 12 bases lay in between. CDR1 is LNHDA, CDR2 SQIVND, per germline (reference sequence). The CDR3 covers 13 residues. The CDR3 nucleotides are TGTGCCAGTAGTGTTCAAAAAAGCGAAAAACTGTTTTTT. This translates into CASSVQKSEKLFF. The full variable domain, rest sourced from reference TRBV19 and TRBJ1-4, is DGGITQSPKYLFRKEGQNVTLSCEQNLNHDAMYWYRQDPGQGLRLIYYSQIVNDFQKGDIAEGYSVSREKKESFPLTVTSAQKNPTAFYLCASSVQKSEKLFFGSGTQLSVL.

The chain couples TRBV5-8 to TRBJ1-4; D perhaps matches TRBD1 (5 bases). Germline assignment: CDR1 SGHTS and CDR2 YDEGEE. V gave up 0 bases and J gave up 5 bases, with 17 bases separating them. CDR3 length equals 17 residues. CDR3 protein: CASSLGHPPGGNEKLFF. DNA for the CDR3: TGTGCCAGCAGCTTGGGACACCCGCCTGGGGGGAATGAAAAACTGTTTTTT.

This chain joins TRBV10-2 and TRBJ2-1; 14 bases align to TRBD2. Germline CDR1 WSHSY, CDR2 SAAADI. J lost 5 bases, V lost 2 bases, and 5 bases had no gene match. The CDR3 runs 17 residues. The DNA for the CDR3 is TGCGCCAGCAGTGAGACCGGACTAGCGGGAGGTAACAATGAGCAGTTCTTC. Translating it yields CASSETGLAGGNNEQFF.

The CDR3 DNA reads as TGTGCCATCCCCCCCGGACAGGGGTTGCGGGAGGGAACTTCTAATGAGCAGTTCTTC. Its protein is CAIPPGQGLREGTSNEQFF. The chain uses TRBV6-7 and TRBJ2-1; either TRBD1 or TRBD2 may fit D (9 bases each). TRBV6-7 is filed as an ORF, its function uncertain. V lost 10 bases, J lost 7 bases, and 35 bases lay in between. The CDR3 covers 19 residues.

The rearrangement joins TRBV18 to TRBJ2-2; 7 bases fit TRBD2. The trim removed 3 bases at V and 4 bases at J, leaving 11 bases unmatched. The germline V gene has CDR1 KGHSH and CDR2 LQKENI. CDR3 length equals 17 residues. CDR3 region: CASSPPAREEGTGELFF. CDR3 DNA sequence: TGTGCCAGCTCACCCCCAGCCCGGGAGGAGGGCACCGGGGAGCTGTTTTTT. Full variable domain (outside the CDR3, taken from reference TRBV18 and TRBJ2-2): NAGVMQNPRHLVRRRGQEARLRCSPMKGHSHVYWYRQLPEEGLKFMVYLQKENIIDESGMPKERFSAEFPKEGPSILRIQQVVRGDSAAYFCASSPPAREEGTGELFFGEGSRLTVL.